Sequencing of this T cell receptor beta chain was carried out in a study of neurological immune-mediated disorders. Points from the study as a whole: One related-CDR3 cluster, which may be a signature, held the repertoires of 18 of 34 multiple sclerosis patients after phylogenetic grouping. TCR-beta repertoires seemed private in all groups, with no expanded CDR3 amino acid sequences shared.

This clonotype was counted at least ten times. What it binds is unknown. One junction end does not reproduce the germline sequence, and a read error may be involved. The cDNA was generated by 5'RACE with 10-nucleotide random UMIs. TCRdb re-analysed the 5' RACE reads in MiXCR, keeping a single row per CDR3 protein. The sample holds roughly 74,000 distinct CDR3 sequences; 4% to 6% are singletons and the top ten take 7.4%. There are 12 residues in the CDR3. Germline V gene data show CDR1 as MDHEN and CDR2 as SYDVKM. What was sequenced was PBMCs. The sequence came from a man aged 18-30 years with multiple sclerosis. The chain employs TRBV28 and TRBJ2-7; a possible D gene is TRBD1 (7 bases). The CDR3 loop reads CASTTGQRDCNF. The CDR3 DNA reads TGTGCCAGCACGACGGGACAGAGGGACTGTAACTTC.